Listed here are 16 T cell receptor beta chains from one sample, sequenced in a study of cytomegalovirus exposure and HLA in healthy donors. Both 60 Vbeta primers and 13 Jbeta primers went into the PCR. Profiled with immunoSEQ multiplex PCR; TCRdb holds only in-frame clones, not every one. The sample shows 200,000 or so clones, just over 75% of them seen only once. The sample comprised PBMCs. These receptors were taken from a man aged 18 to 35 in good health and CMV-seronegative.

This chain links TRBV4-2 with TRBJ1-6; 7 positions agree with TRBD1. Germline trimming cut 5 bases from V and 5 bases from J; bases unmatched to any gene: 6. Germline V gene data show CDR1 as LGHNA and CDR2 as YNFKEQ. The CDR3 totals 15 residues. The CDR3 reads CASSVTGTDNSPLHF. Written as DNA, the CDR3 is TGTGCCAGCAGCGTAACCGGGACAGATAATTCACCCCTCCACTTT.

The V and J genes are TRBV4-1 and TRBJ2-3; 9 positions agree with TRBD2. From germline, CDR1 is MGHRA and CDR2 YSYEKL. This CDR3 has 18 residues. The junction had 8 bases not matched to a gene; V was cut back by 0 bases and J by 1 base. CDR3: CASSQEYSAGGGTDTQYF. In DNA form, the CDR3 reads TGCGCCAGCAGCCAAGAATACTCAGCGGGAGGTGGCACAGATACGCAGTATTTT.

This sequence joins TRBV7-9 and TRBJ2-3, with 7 nucleotides matching TRBD2. V trimming: 3 bases; J trimming: 6 bases; junction bases outside the gene matches: 6. The CDR3 has 14 residues. The germline V gene has CDR1 SEHNR and CDR2 FQNEAQ (reference sequence). CDR3 residues: CASSFTSVRDTQYF. The CDR3 DNA is TGTGCCAGCAGCTTCACTAGCGTTCGTGATACGCAGTATTTT.

The genes are TRBV6-5 and TRBJ2-5; weak D call: TRBD1 (6 bases). This CDR3 region has 13 residues. Trimming shortened V by 5 bases and J by 5 bases, and 12 bases separated the two germline ends. Germline V gives CDR1 MNHEY, CDR2 SVGAGI. CDR3 DNA sequence: TGTGCCAGCAGTCGACAGGCTTGGGAGACCCAGTACTTC. Translation gives CASSRQAWETQYF.

Worth noting for this clone: The same CDR3 can be traced to other DNA sequences in this sample. The V and J genes are TRBV30 and TRBJ2-7; 13 nucleotides align to TRBD2. The germline V gene has CDR1 GTSNPN and CDR2 SVGIG (reference sequence). With V trimmed by 2 bases and J by 4 bases, 2 bases remained unmatched. The CDR3 length is 14 residues. CDR3 in DNA: TGTGCCTGGAGTCCGGGACTAGCGGGATACGAGCAGTACTTC. It translates to CAWSPGLAGYEQYF.

The rearrangement links TRBV28 to TRBJ1-2; no reliable D call. The CDR3 has 15 residues. CDR1 is MDHEN and CDR2 is SYDVKM in the germline V gene. V lost 4 bases and J lost 2, with 14 bases in between. CDR3 sequence (DNA): TGTGCCAGCAGTTCTGGACTCGGCCCAAACTATGGCTACACCTTC. Its protein product is CASSSGLGPNYGYTF.

This clone has only one observation. This chain joins TRBV11-2 and TRBJ2-7; D may be TRBD2 (6 bases). V was clipped by 5 bases and J by 0 bases, with 14 bases between them. This CDR3 region has 15 residues. Germline V gene lookup returns CDR1 SGHAT and CDR2 FQNNGV. CDR3 sequence (DNA): TGTGCCAGCAGCGCGTCGGGACTTCTCTCCTACGAGCAGTACTTC. This codes for CASSASGLLSYEQYF.

The chain combines TRBV5-1 with TRBJ2-1, with TRBD2 identical over 11 bases. Germline CDR1 reads SGHRS; CDR2 reads YFSETQ. The CDR3 has 16 residues. With 3 bases clipped from V and 4 bases from J, the junction kept 6 bases outside the gene matches. CDR3 sequence (DNA): TGCGCCAGCAGCTCGGGACTAGCGGAGAGGTACAATGAGCAGTTCTTC. Its protein is CASSSGLAERYNEQFF.

The chain couples TRBV27 to TRBJ2-1; 14 bases match TRBD2. The ends lost 2 bases at V and 4 bases at J; junction bases unmatched: 4. The CDR3 sequence is 17 residues long. The V gene's germline CDR1 is MNHEY and CDR2 SMNVEV (reference sequence). The DNA for the CDR3 is TGTGCCAGCAGTTTACGACTAGCGGGAGGGAGTTACAATGAGCAGTTCTTC. Translated: CASSLRLAGGSYNEQFF.

This clone came up once. The chain has TRBV11-1 and TRBJ2-7, with TRBD2 matching 8 bases. This CDR3 contains 14 residues. CDR1 and CDR2 from the germline V gene are SGHAT and FQDESV (reference sequence). J gave up 3 bases and V 4 bases, and 5 bases lay outside the gene matches. The CDR3 is CASSYSGGRYEQYF. In DNA form, the CDR3 reads TGTGCCAGCAGCTACAGCGGGGGCCGCTACGAGCAGTACTTC.

This chain connects TRBV27 to TRBJ2-7; 7 nucleotides line up with TRBD1. V was pared by 8 bases and J by 2 bases, with 6 bases of the junction left unmatched. This CDR3 spans 13 amino acids. CDR1 is MNHEY and CDR2 is SMNVEV in the germline V gene (reference sequence). The CDR3 region has the DNA TGTGCCAGCTCATGGGGGACAGCCTACGAGCAGTACTTC. Its protein product is CASSWGTAYEQYF.

CDR3 DNA sequence: TGTGCCAGCTCACCGACAGGATTCGGAAACACCATATATTTT. Translated: CASSPTGFGNTIYF. The V call is TRBV18, the J call TRBJ1-3, with a weak D call TRBD1 (6 bases). CDR1 is KGHSH, CDR2 LQKENI, per germline. This CDR3 comprises 14 residues. V lost 3 bases, J lost 4 bases, and 10 bases lay in between.

A single count supports this clone. The chain carries TRBV28 and TRBJ1-1, with a possible D match to TRBD1 (6 bases). The CDR3 length is 12 residues. V lost 6 bases and J 6 bases, leaving 11 bases between the germline ends. Germline V lookup: CDR1 MDHEN, CDR2 SYDVKM. CDR3 sequence: CASRSGEPEAFF. The DNA for the CDR3 is TGTGCCAGCAGATCAGGGGAACCTGAAGCTTTCTTT.

Note on this clone: Other DNA variants within this sample encode the same CDR3. The chain joins TRBV18 to TRBJ1-5; weak D call: TRBD1 (6 bases). This CDR3 is 13 amino acids long. Germline V gives CDR1 KGHSH, CDR2 LQKENI. V was clipped by 3 bases and J by 4 bases, with 7 bases between them. The DNA for the CDR3 is TGTGCCAGCTCACCTCAGGGGAATCAGCCCCAGCATTTT. Amino acids: CASSPQGNQPQHF.

A remark on this clone: The junction departs from the called germline gene at one end, perhaps through a read error. This chain connects TRBV11-2 to TRBJ2-7, with D tentatively TRBD2 (6 bases). Germline CDR1 and CDR2: SGHAT and FQNNGV. The CDR3 consists of 15 residues. Here the CDR3 DNA reads TGTGCCAACAGCTTCGGTTTAGCGGCCACCTACGAGCAGTACTTC. Amino acids: CANSFGLAATYEQYF.

The rearrangement links TRBV6-5 to TRBJ1-2; D not certain. Germline loops: CDR1 MNHEY, CDR2 SVGAGI. Trimming left V 4 bases short and J 2 bases short, with 14 bases between. CDR3 length equals 15 residues. The CDR3 region has the DNA TGTGCCAGCAGTTCCACACGTATACCAAACTATGGCTACACCTTC. Its protein is CASSSTRIPNYGYTF.